A single sample gave rise to the 3 T cell receptor beta chains below, sequenced in a study of metastatic and nonmetastatic thyroid tumors. TCRdb re-analyzed the PCR reads using MiXCR. The sample has 35,000 to 40,000 clones; about 27% are singletons. Every patient underwent thyroid surgery untreated. The material sequenced was blood. These receptors were obtained from a male donor with papillary thyroid cancer or a benign thyroid nodule (not recorded which). Some clones in this sample may be carry-over from other donors' samples.

This clone has ten or more counts. The rearrangement links TRBV19 to TRBJ2-1; TRBD2 agrees at 9 bases. The V and J ends lost 6 bases and 11 bases, in that order; junction bases with no gene match: 11. Germline V gene lookup returns CDR1 LNHDA and CDR2 SQIVND (reference sequence). CDR3 length: 14 amino acids. CDR3 region: CASSGGGEAHKQFF. The CDR3 DNA reads as TGTGCCAGTAGCGGCGGGGGGGAGGCCCACAAGCAGTTCTTC.

This clone is classed as medium-sized. This sequence joins TRBV11-2 and TRBJ1-1; TRBD1 aligns across 7 bases. V gave up 5 bases and J gave up 0 bases; unmatched junction bases: 6. The CDR3 sequence is 15 residues long. Germline V gene data show CDR1 as SGHAT and CDR2 as FQNNGV. The CDR3 DNA is TGTGCCAGCAGCATCGGGGACAGACTGAACACTGAAGCTTTCTTT. Its translation is CASSIGDRLNTEAFF.

The CDR3 spells CASSPSETQYF. The DNA for the CDR3 is TGTGCCAGCAGCCCTTCGGAGACCCAGTACTTC. This sequence joins TRBV6-1 and TRBJ2-5; no definite D call. CDR3 length equals 11 residues. CDR1 and CDR2 from the germline V gene are MNHNS and SASEGT. With 6 bases removed from V and 5 bases from J, the gap between germline ends came to 7 bases.